The 24 T cell receptor beta chains given below trace back to one sample, sequenced in a study of human CD4 T cells and Enterobacteriaceae. FACS sorting after about 6-7 days collected CFSE-low CD25+ ICOS+ proliferating activated T cells. Sorted memory CD4+ T cells were CFSE-labeled and cultured 2:1 with irradiated antigen-pulsed autologous monocytes. The memory gate held CD4+ cells that were not CD45RA+CCR7+CD95- naive cells, over 95% pure. Here immunoSEQ multiplex PCR was the method, and the copy in TCRdb shows in-frame clones only, minus some. The sample consists of around 900 clones, under 50% of them appearing once. The sequenced material came from bacteria-reactive CD4+ T cells grown in culture. Documented subset: CFSE-low proliferating memory CD4 T cells sorted after in vitro stimulation with a heat-inactivated bacterium or M. tuberculosis lysate. The receptors derive from a human donor in good health.

Relative to its sample, this clone is large (0.1 to 1%). This sequence joins TRBV6-6 and TRBJ1-4; perhaps TRBD1 as D (6 bases). The ends were cut back, 4 bases at V and 7 bases at J, with 13 bases in the middle. Germline V gene sequence: CDR1 MNHNY, CDR2 SVGAGI (reference sequence). The CDR3 is made up of 14 amino acids. Here the CDR3 reads CASSLQGGSEKLFF. For the CDR3, the DNA is TGTGCCAGCAGTTTACAGGGAGGAAGTGAAAAACTGTTTTTT.

The CDR3 bases are TGTGCCAGCAGTGACCCCCTCCGTACTAGCGATGATGAGCAGTTCTTC. Its translation is CASSDPLRTSDDEQFF. This chain connects TRBV6-1 to TRBJ2-1, with 7 bases matching TRBD2. The V gene end was trimmed by 3 bases and the J gene end by 8 bases; junction bases not matched to a gene: 13. In germline, CDR1 is MNHNS, CDR2 SASEGT. The CDR3 loop spans 16 amino acids.

This sequence joins TRBV6-5 and TRBJ2-3; 9 nucleotides line up with TRBD2. The length of the CDR3 is 15 residues. The V gene end was trimmed by 6 bases and the J gene end by 3 bases; junction bases not matched to a gene: 7. Germline V gene sequence: CDR1 MNHEY, CDR2 SVGAGI. This CDR3 is CASSRAGGRTDTQYF. The CDR3 nucleotides are TGTGCCAGCAGCAGAGCGGGAGGACGAACAGATACGCAGTATTTT.

This clone is labeled as medium-sized. In DNA form, the CDR3 reads TGTGCCAGCAGTGACGTTAACACCGGGGAGCTGTTTTTT. Amino acid sequence: CASSDVNTGELFF. This chain joins TRBV6-1 and TRBJ2-2; D gene unclear. Germline CDR1 reads MNHNS; CDR2 reads SASEGT. Trimming stripped 3 bases from V and 2 bases from J, with 4 bases between. The length of the CDR3 is 13 residues.

J is TRBJ2-3 and V is TRBV11-1; perhaps TRBD2 as D (5 bases). Germline V gene sequence: CDR1 SGHAT, CDR2 FQDESV (reference sequence). This CDR3 is built from 17 residues. V lost 3 bases and J 1 base, leaving 17 bases between the germline ends. In nucleotides, the CDR3 is TGTGCCAGCAGCTTTTTCGGTTTGTCGCGGGGCACAGATACGCAGTATTTT. This encodes CASSFFGLSRGTDTQYF. The complete variable domain, with remaining parts taken from reference TRBV11-1 and TRBJ2-3, reads EAEVAQSPRYKITEKSQAVAFWCDPISGHATLYWYRQILGQGPELLVQFQDESVVDDSQLPKDRFSAERLKGVDSTLKIQPAELGDSAMYLCASSFFGLSRGTDTQYFGPGTRLTVL.

The chain links TRBV19 to TRBJ1-5; a possible D gene is TRBD1 (6 bases). The CDR3 spans 16 residues. The V end was cut by 5 bases, the J end by 0 bases, with 14 bases between. The germline V gene has CDR1 LNHDA and CDR2 SQIVND (reference sequence). The CDR3 DNA reads TGTGCCAGTAGTCCCGACAGGTCTTCTAGCAATCAGCCCCAGCATTTT. This encodes CASSPDRSSSNQPQHF.

V gene TRBV30 combines with J gene TRBJ1-6, with D hard to call. This CDR3 region has 13 residues. The germline V gene encodes CDR1 GTSNPN and CDR2 SVGIG (reference sequence). V dropped 4 bases and J dropped 4 bases, with 8 bases sitting between them. The CDR3 coding sequence is TGTGCCTGGACCCGGGCATATAATTCACCCCTCCACTTT. Translating gives CAWTRAYNSPLHF.

This clone came up a few times. The chain has TRBV5-5 and TRBJ2-7; no definite D call. The germline V and J ends were trimmed by 3 bases and 7 bases, with 23 bases remaining between them. Germline CDR1 and CDR2: SGHKS and YYEKEE (reference sequence). The length of the CDR3 is 16 residues. CDR3 residues: CASSWSVEVGIGEQYF. The CDR3 region has the DNA TGTGCCAGCAGCTGGAGTGTCGAGGTAGGGATTGGAGAGCAGTACTTC.

This sequence joins TRBV2 and TRBJ2-4, with TRBD2 matching 8 bases. Germline values: CDR1 SNHLY, CDR2 FYNNEI. With V trimmed by 7 bases and J by 2 bases, 13 bases remained unmatched. The length of the CDR3 is 17 residues. CDR3 amino acids: CASIELGTRLTKNIQYF. The CDR3 DNA sequence: TGTGCCAGCATCGAATTGGGGACTAGACTGACCAAAAACATTCAGTACTTC.

Remarks on this clone: The same CDR3 also results from other DNA sequences found in this sample. The J gene is TRBJ1-3, the V gene TRBV9; possibly TRBD1 for D (5 bases). This CDR3 has 15 amino acids. The V gene's germline CDR1 is SGDLS and CDR2 YYNGEE. The V end was cut by 2 bases, the J end by 0 bases, with 9 bases between. The CDR3: CASSVGGTSGNTIYF. In nucleotides, the CDR3 is TGTGCCAGCAGCGTTGGCGGGACCTCTGGAAACACCATATATTTT.

The chain links TRBV15 to TRBJ1-6; weak D call: TRBD1 (5 bases). The germline CDR1 and CDR2 sequences are LNHNV and YYDKDF (reference sequence). Trimming left V 11 bases short and J 4 bases short, with 12 bases between. The CDR3 covers 13 residues. This chain's CDR3 is CASATDYNSPLHF. The CDR3 DNA is TGTGCCTCCGCGACAGATTATAATTCACCCCTCCACTTT.

Only one count was recorded for this clone. J is TRBJ1-3 and V is TRBV28, with no clear D. The CDR3 contains 13 residues. Trimming took off 11 bases at V and 4 bases at J, with 15 bases between the two ends. Germline values: CDR1 MDHEN, CDR2 SYDVKM. Written as DNA, the CDR3 is TGTGCCCTTCCGGCTACCCGGGGAAACACCATATATTTT. It specifies CALPATRGNTIYF.

The sample holds one count of this clone. The chain employs TRBV21-1 and TRBJ2-3; the tabulated D call, TRBD1, remains unverified against the DNA. TRBV21-1 is an annotated pseudogene. This CDR3 region has 16 residues. Here the CDR3 reads CASSTRDSPDTDTQYF. In DNA form, the CDR3 reads TGTGCCAGCAGCACTCGGGACAGCCCAGACACAGATACGCAGTATTTT.

This clone was counted a few times. The chain is built from TRBV5-3 and TRBJ2-1; tentatively, D is TRBD2 (5 bases). TRBV5-3 is an ORF for which the function is uncertain. The ends were cut back, 7 bases at V and 0 bases at J, with 11 bases in the middle. The CDR3 consists of 14 residues. CDR3 in amino acids: CARPTRTSYNEQFF. In nucleotides, the CDR3 is TGTGCCAGACCTACTAGGACCTCCTACAATGAGCAGTTCTTC.

V and J are TRBV7-2 and TRBJ2-2; tentative D call: TRBD2 (5 bases). The germline CDR1 and CDR2 sequences are SGHTA and FQGNSA. The CDR3 contains 16 residues. The V gene lost 2 bases and the J gene lost 5 bases, with 15 bases spanning the gap. CDR3 nucleotide sequence: TGTGCCAGCAGCTTAAGGGTTACCACGGGGACCGGGGAGCTGTTTTTT. This gives the protein CASSLRVTTGTGELFF.

This clone is labeled medium-sized. The CDR3 is CASSVGLQGIEKLFF. CDR3 sequence (DNA): TGTGCCAGCAGCGTGGGATTACAGGGTATTGAAAAACTGTTTTTT. The chain joins TRBV9 to TRBJ1-4; a possible D gene is TRBD1 (6 bases). V shed 2 bases and J shed 7 bases, with 15 bases lying between them. This CDR3 has 15 amino acids. CDR1 and CDR2 from the germline V gene are SGDLS and YYNGEE.

The J gene is TRBJ1-3, the V gene TRBV5-5; D is unresolved. The CDR3 has 13 amino acids. Trimming stripped 6 bases from V and 0 bases from J, with 7 bases between. From germline, CDR1 is SGHKS and CDR2 YYEKEE (reference sequence). CDR3: CASKWSSGNTIYF. The CDR3 DNA reads TGTGCCAGCAAGTGGAGCTCTGGAAACACCATATATTTT.

This rearrangement joins TRBV7-3 to TRBJ2-2; perhaps TRBD2 as D (6 bases). V was clipped by 5 bases and J by 0 bases, with 10 bases between them. Germline values: CDR1 SGHTA, CDR2 FQGTGA. The CDR3 contains 15 residues. The CDR3 nucleotides read TGTGCCAGCAGCCCGGACTACTCGAACACCGGGGAGCTGTTTTTT. Amino acid sequence: CASSPDYSNTGELFF.

The V and J genes are TRBV9 and TRBJ1-1; D ambiguous. CDR3 length: 15 residues. CDR1 and CDR2 (germline): SGDLS, YYNGEE. V gave up 0 bases and J gave up 4 bases, with 13 bases separating them. The CDR3 protein is CASSVGGTAGTEAFF. CDR3 nucleotides: TGTGCCAGCAGCGTAGGTGGAACGGCGGGCACTGAAGCTTTCTTT.

The chain uses TRBV6-5 and TRBJ2-6; D is unclear. Trimming took 2 bases from V and 2 from J, leaving 10 bases between them. Germline lookup yields CDR1 MNHEY and CDR2 SVGAGI. This CDR3 has 16 amino acids. CDR3 in amino acids: CASSYTHTTGANVLTF. In DNA form, the CDR3 reads TGTGCCAGCAGTTACACCCACACGACTGGGGCCAACGTCCTGACTTTC.

There are a few counts of this clone. V is TRBV11-3 and J is TRBJ1-4; possibly TRBD1 for D (6 bases). The CDR3 contains 16 residues. Looked up from germline, CDR1 is SGHNT and CDR2 is YENEEA. Trimming cost V 1 base and J 8 bases, with 17 bases left between them. The CDR3 bases are TGTGCCAGCAGCTTAGTGGGGGGCACACCCCGAGAAAAACTGTTTTTT. Protein product: CASSLVGGTPREKLFF.

This clone turned up a few times. The chain is built from TRBV13 and TRBJ2-7; D possibly matches TRBD1 or TRBD2 (5 bases each). Trimming removed 0 bases at V and 1 base at J, with 10 bases between. CDR1 is PRHDT and CDR2 is FYEKMQ in the germline V gene (reference sequence). CDR3 size: 15 residues. Here the CDR3 reads CASSLGGTKSYEQYF. The CDR3, as DNA: TGTGCCAGCAGCTTAGGTGGGACGAAGTCCTACGAGCAGTACTTC.

The chain employs TRBV10-3 and TRBJ2-7, with TRBD1 matching over 11 bases. Trimming at V came to 6 bases and at J to 0 bases, leaving 4 bases not matched to a gene. This CDR3 comprises 15 residues. CDR1 and CDR2 from the germline V gene are ENHRY and SYGVKD. The CDR3 DNA sequence: TGTGCCATCAGATCCGGGACAGGGGGCTCCTACGAGCAGTACTTC. This encodes CAIRSGTGGSYEQYF.

This clone is deemed medium-sized. The rearrangement links TRBV7-3 to TRBJ2-6; TRBD2 is a possible D gene (5 bases). Trimming pared 4 bases from V and 4 bases from J, leaving 8 bases between. The length of the CDR3 is 14 residues. CDR1 is SGHTA and CDR2 is FQGTGA in the germline V gene. CDR3: CASSSPGGANVLTF. CDR3 sequence (DNA): TGTGCCAGCAGCTCCCCGGGAGGGGCCAACGTCCTGACTTTC.